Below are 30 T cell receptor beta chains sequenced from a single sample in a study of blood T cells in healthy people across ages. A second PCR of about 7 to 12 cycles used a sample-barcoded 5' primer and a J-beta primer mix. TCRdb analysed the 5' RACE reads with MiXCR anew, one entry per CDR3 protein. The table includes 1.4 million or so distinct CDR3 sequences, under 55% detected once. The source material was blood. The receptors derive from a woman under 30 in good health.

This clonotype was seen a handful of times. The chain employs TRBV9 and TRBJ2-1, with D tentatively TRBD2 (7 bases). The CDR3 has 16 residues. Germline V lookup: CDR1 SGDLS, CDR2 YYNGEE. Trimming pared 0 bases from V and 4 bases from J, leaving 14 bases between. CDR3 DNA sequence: TGTGCCAGCAGCGTAGACACCGGGGGGACATACAATGAGCAGTTCTTC. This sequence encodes CASSVDTGGTYNEQFF.

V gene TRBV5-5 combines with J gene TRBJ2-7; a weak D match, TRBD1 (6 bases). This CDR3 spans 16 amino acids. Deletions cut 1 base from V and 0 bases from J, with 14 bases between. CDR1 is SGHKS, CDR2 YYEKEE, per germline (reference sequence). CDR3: CASSLPQGLSSYEQYF. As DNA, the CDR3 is TGTGCCAGCAGCTTGCCTCAGGGGCTAAGCTCCTACGAGCAGTACTTC.

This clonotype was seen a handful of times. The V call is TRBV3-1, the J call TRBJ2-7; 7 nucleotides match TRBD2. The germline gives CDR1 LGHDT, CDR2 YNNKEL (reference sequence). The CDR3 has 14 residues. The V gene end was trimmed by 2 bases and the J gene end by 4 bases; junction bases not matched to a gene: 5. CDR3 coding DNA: TGTGCCAGCAGCCAATCCAGCGGGGTTTACGAGCAGTACTTC. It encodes CASSQSSGVYEQYF.

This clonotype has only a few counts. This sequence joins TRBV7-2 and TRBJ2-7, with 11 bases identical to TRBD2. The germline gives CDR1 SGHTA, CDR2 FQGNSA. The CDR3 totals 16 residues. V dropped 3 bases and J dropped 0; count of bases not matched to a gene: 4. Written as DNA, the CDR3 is TGTGCCAGCAGCTTGGGACTAGCGGTGAACTCCTACGAGCAGTACTTC. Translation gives CASSLGLAVNSYEQYF.

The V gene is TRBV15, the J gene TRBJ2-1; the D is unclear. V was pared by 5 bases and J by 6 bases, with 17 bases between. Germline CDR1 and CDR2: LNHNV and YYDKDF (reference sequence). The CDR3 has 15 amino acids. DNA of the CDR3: TGTGCCACCAGCGCCCGGGTCTCCCCAGGCAATGAGCAGTTCTTC. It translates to CATSARVSPGNEQFF.

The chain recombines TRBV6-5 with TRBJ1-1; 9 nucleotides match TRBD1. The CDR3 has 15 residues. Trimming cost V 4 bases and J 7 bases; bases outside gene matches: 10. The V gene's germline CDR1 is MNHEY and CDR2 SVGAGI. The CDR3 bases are TGTGCCAGCAGTTCCCCGGGACAGGGATTTGGTGAAGCTTTCTTT. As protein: CASSSPGQGFGEAFF.

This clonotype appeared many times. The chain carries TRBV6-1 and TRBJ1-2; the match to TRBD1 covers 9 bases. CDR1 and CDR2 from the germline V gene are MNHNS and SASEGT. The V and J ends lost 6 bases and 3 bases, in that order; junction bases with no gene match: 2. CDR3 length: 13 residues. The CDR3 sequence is CASRDRGDYGYTF. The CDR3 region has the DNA TGTGCCAGCAGGGACAGGGGAGACTATGGCTACACCTTC.

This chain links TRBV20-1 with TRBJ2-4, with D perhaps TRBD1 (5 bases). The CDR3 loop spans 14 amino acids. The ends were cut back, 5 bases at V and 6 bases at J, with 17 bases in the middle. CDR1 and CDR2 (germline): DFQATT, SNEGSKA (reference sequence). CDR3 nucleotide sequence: TGCAGTGCTTCCCCGTGGGGCATGACAAACATTCAGTACTTC. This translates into CSASPWGMTNIQYF.

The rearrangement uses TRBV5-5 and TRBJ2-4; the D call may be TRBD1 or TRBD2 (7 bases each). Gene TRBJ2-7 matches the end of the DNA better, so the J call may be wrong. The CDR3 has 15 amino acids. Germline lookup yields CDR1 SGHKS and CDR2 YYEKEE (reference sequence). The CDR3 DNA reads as TGTGCCAGCAGCTTGCAGGGGGGGGTATCCTACGAGCAGTACTTC. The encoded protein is CASSLQGGVSYEQYF.

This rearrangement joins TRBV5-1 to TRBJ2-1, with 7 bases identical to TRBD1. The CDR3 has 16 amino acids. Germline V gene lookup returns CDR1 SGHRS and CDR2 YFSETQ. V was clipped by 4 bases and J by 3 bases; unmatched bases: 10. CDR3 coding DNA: TGCGCCAGCAGCCTTAATACAGGGGTCGACTACAATGAGCAGTTCTTC. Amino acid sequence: CASSLNTGVDYNEQFF.

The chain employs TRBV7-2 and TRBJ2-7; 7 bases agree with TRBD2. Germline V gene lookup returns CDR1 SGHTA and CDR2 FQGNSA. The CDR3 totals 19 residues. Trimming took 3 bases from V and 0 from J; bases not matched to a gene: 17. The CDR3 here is CASSFPGGGERGSSYEQYF. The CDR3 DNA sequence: TGTGCCAGCAGCTTCCCGGGGGGAGGGGAGAGGGGCAGCTCCTACGAGCAGTACTTC.

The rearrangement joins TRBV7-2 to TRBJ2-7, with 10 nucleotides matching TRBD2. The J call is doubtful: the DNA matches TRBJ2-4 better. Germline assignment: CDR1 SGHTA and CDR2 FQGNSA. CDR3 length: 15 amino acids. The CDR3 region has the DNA TGTGCCAGCAGGTTTAGCGGGGGGGCCAAAAACATTCAGTACTTC. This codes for CASRFSGGAKNIQYF.

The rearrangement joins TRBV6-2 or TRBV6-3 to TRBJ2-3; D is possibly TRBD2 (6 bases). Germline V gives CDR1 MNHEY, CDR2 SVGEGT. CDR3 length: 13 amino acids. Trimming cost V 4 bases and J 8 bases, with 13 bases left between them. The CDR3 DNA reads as TGTGCCAGCAGTTCCGGGAGTACGGGTACGCAGTATTTT. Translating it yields CASSSGSTGTQYF.

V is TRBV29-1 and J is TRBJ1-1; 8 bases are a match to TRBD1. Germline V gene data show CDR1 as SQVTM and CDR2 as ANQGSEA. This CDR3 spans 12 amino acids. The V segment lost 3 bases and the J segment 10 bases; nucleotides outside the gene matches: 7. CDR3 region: CSVERTGRGAFF. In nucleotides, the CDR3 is TGCAGCGTTGAGAGGACAGGGAGAGGAGCTTTCTTT. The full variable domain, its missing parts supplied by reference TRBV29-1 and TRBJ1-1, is SAVISQKPSRDICQRGTSLTIQCQVDSQVTMMFWYRQQPGQSLTLIATANQGSEATYESGFVIDKFPISRPNLTFSTLTVSNMSPEDSSIYLCSVERTGRGAFFGQGTRLTVV.

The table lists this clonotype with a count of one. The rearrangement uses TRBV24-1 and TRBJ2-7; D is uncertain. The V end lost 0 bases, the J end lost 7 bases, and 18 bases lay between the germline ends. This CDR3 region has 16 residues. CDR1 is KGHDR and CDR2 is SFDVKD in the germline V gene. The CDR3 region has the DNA TGTGCCACCAGTGATTTGCTACCAAGCTCCTACAATGAGCAGTACTTC. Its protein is CATSDLLPSSYNEQYF.

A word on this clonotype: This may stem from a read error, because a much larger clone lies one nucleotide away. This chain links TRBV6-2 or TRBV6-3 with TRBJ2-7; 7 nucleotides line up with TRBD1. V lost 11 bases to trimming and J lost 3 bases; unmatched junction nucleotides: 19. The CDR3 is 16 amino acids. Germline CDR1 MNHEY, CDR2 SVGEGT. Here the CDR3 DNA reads TGTGCCTGCATACAAACCCGAAGGGACAGCTTCTACGAGCAGTACTTC. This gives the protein CACIQTRRDSFYEQYF.

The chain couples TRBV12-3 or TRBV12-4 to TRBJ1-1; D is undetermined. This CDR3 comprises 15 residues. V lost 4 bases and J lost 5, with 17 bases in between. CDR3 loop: CASSSIPGILTEAFF. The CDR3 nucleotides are TGTGCCAGCAGTTCCATACCCGGGATACTTACTGAAGCTTTCTTT.

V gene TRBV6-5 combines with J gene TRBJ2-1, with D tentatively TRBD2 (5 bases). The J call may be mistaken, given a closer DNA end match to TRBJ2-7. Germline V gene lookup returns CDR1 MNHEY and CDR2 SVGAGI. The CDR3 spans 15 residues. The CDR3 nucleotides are TGTGCCAGCAGTGACGCGGGTCCCCCCTACAATGAGCAGTACTTC. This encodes CASSDAGPPYNEQYF.

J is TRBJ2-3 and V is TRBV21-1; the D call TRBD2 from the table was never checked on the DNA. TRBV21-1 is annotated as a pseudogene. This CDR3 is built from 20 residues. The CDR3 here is CASSKGGASRLADRADTQYF. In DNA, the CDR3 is TGTGCCAGCAGCAAAGGAGGGGCCAGCCGACTAGCGGATAGGGCAGATACGCAGTATTTT.

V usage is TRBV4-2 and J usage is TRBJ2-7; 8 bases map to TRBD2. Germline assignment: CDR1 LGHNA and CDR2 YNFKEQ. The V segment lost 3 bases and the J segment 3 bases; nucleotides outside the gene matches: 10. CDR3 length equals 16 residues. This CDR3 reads CASSQGSGGSFYEQYF. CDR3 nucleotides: TGTGCCAGCAGCCAGGGAAGCGGGGGAAGTTTCTACGAGCAGTACTTC.

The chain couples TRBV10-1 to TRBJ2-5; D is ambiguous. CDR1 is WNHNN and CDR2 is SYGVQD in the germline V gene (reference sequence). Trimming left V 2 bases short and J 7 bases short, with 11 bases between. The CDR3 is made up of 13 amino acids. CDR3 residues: CASSERSEATQYF. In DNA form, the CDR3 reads TGCGCCAGCAGTGAGCGAAGTGAGGCGACCCAGTACTTC.

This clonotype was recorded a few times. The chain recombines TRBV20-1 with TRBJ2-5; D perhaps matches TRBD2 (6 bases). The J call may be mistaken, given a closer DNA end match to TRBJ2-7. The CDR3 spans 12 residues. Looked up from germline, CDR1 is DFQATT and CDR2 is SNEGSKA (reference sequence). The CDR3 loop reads CSARRERYEQYF. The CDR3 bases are TGCAGTGCTAGACGGGAGCGCTACGAGCAGTACTTC.

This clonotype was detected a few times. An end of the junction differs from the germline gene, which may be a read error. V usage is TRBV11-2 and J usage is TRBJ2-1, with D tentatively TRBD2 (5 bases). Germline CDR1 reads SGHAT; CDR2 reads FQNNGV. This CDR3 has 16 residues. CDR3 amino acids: CASSLGGAVSYNERFF. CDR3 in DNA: TGTGCCAGCAGCTTAGGGGGAGCAGTCTCCTACAATGAGCGGTTCTTC.

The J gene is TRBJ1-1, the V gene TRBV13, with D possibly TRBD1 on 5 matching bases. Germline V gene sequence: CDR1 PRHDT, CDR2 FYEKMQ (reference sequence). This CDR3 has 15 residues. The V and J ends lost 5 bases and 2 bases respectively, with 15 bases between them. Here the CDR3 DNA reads TGTGCCAGCAGCGACCCCATCGGGGCTAACACTGAAGCTTTCTTT. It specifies CASSDPIGANTEAFF.

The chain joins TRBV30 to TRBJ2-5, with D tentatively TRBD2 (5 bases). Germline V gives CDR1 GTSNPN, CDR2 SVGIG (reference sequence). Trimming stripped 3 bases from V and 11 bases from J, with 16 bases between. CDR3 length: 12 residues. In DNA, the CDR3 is TGTGCCTGGAGGGTTTCAGCCTGGGAGCAGTACTTC. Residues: CAWRVSAWEQYF. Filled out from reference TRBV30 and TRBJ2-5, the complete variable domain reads SQTIHQWPATLVQPVGSPLSLECTVEGTSNPNLYWYRQAAGRGLQLLFYSVGIGQISSEVPQNLSASRPQDRQFILSSKKLLLSDSGFYLCAWRVSAWEQYFGPGTRLLVL.

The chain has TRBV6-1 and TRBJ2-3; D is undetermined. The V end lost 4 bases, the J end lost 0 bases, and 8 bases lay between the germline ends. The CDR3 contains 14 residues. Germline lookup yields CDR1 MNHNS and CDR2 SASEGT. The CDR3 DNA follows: TGTGCCAGCAGTGTGGTCCGCAGCACAGATACGCAGTATTTT. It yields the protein CASSVVRSTDTQYF.

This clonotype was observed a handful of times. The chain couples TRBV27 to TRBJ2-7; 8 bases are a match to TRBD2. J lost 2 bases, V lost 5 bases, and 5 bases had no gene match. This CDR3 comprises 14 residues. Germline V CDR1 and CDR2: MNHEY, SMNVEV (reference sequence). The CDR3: CASSNQAGAYEQYF. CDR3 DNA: TGTGCCAGCAGTAATCAAGCGGGAGCCTACGAGCAGTACTTC.

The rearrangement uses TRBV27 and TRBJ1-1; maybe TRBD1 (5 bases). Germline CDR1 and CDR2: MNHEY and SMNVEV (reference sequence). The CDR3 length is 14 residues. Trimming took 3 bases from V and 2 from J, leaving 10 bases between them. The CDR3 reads CASSLIGTNTEAFF. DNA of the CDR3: TGTGCCAGCAGTTTGATAGGGACCAACACTGAAGCTTTCTTT.

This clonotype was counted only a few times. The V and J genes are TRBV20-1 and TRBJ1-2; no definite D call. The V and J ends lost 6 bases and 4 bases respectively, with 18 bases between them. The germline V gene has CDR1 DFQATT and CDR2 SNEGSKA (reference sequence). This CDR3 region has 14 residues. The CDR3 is CSASQDPYFYGYTF. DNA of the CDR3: TGCAGTGCAAGTCAAGACCCGTATTTCTATGGCTACACCTTC.

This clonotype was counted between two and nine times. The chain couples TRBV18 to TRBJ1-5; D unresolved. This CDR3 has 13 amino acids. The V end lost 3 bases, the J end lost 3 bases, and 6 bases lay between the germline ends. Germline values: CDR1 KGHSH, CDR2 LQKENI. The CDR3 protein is CASSPGDNQPQHF. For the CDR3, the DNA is TGTGCCAGCTCACCCGGGGACAATCAGCCCCAGCATTTT.